Each of the 10 T cell receptor beta chains below was sequenced from the same sample in a study of long-term antiretroviral therapy in people with HIV. They ran version v3.0 of the immunoSEQ assay at survey level. Sequencing used immunoSEQ multiplex PCR; TCRdb keeps in-frame clones, though not all of them. The data show around 38,000 clones, 94% seen once. This material consisted of unsorted PBMCs, taken 9.2 years after starting antiretroviral therapy. The source is a man aged 30 to 39 with HIV.

This clone was found once. V gene TRBV5-1 combines with J gene TRBJ2-2; D is perhaps TRBD2 (5 bases). Germline V CDR1 and CDR2: SGHRS, YFSETQ. Trimming removed 0 bases at V and 1 base at J, with 13 bases between. The CDR3 has 17 residues. The CDR3: CASSLVAGVENTGELFF. Written as DNA, the CDR3 is TGCGCCAGCAGCTTGGTAGCCGGGGTCGAGAACACCGGGGAGCTGTTTTTT.

Note on this clone: One junction end disagrees with the germline gene, perhaps due to a read error. V gene TRBV7-7 combines with J gene TRBJ2-3, with TRBD2 matching over 8 bases. This CDR3 region has 15 residues. Per the germline V gene, CDR1 is SSHAT and CDR2 is FNYEAQ (reference sequence). CDR3 nucleotide sequence: TGTGCTAGCAGCCCCAGCGGGGGTGGGACAGATACGCAGTATTTT. Its translation is CASSPSGGGTDTQYF.

The V gene is TRBV5-1, the J gene TRBJ2-2; D possibly uses TRBD1 or TRBD2 (6 bases each). V dropped 3 bases and J dropped 4 bases, with 10 bases sitting between them. Germline CDR1 SGHRS, CDR2 YFSETQ. This CDR3 spans 14 amino acids. DNA for the CDR3: TGCGCCAGCAGCTGGACGGGGGCCACCGGGGAGCTGTTTTTT. Translating gives CASSWTGATGELFF.

The chain carries TRBV19 and TRBJ2-7; TRBD2 is a possible D gene (6 bases). Germline CDR1 and CDR2: LNHDA and SQIVND (reference sequence). The V end lost 10 bases, the J end lost 2 bases, and 15 bases lay between the germline ends. This CDR3 is 13 amino acids long. The CDR3 here is CATSPGTAYEQYF. CDR3 in DNA: TGTGCCACCAGCCCCGGGACTGCCTACGAGCAGTACTTC. Full variable domain (outside the CDR3, taken from reference TRBV19 and TRBJ2-7): DGGITQSPKYLFRKEGQNVTLSCEQNLNHDAMYWYRQDPGQGLRLIYYSQIVNDFQKGDIAEGYSVSREKKESFPLTVTSAQKNPTAFYLCATSPGTAYEQYFGPGTRLTVT.

The chain joins TRBV10-1 to TRBJ2-1, with 13 bases identical to TRBD2. Germline loops: CDR1 WNHNN, CDR2 SYGVQD (reference sequence). CDR3 size: 14 residues. The ends lost 6 bases at V and 8 bases at J; junction bases unmatched: 4. CDR3 protein: CASSGTSGVDEQFF. CDR3 DNA: TGCGCCAGCAGCGGGACTAGCGGGGTGGATGAGCAGTTCTTC.

This chain connects TRBV11-3 to TRBJ1-1, with D unclear. V lost 1 base, J lost 1 base, and 10 bases lay in between. Looked up from germline, CDR1 is SGHNT and CDR2 is YENEEA. This CDR3 comprises 15 residues. CDR3 region: CASSLVYLPNTEAFF. CDR3 nucleotide sequence: TGTGCCAGCAGCTTAGTGTATCTACCGAACACTGAAGCTTTCTTT.

The V and J genes are TRBV6-4 and TRBJ2-6; the D call may be TRBD1 or TRBD2 (6 bases each). The CDR3 has 19 residues. Per germline, CDR1 MRHNA and CDR2 SNTAGT. The V end lost 9 bases, the J end lost 0 bases, and 24 bases lay between the germline ends. CDR3 sequence: CASSRRGAPSSSGANVLTF. DNA of the CDR3: TGTGCCAGTTCCAGAAGGGGGGCCCCCTCAAGCTCTGGGGCCAACGTCCTGACTTTC.

The V call is TRBV6-5, the J call TRBJ1-1; TRBD1 is a possible D gene (6 bases). CDR1 is MNHEY, CDR2 SVGAGI, per germline. Deletions cut 0 bases from V and 1 base from J, with 9 bases between. The CDR3 consists of 15 residues. CDR3 coding DNA: TGTGCCAGCAGTTACTCGGGGGGCCCGAACACTGAAGCTTTCTTT. Residues: CASSYSGGPNTEAFF.

This clone was seen a few times. The chain is built from TRBV6-5 and TRBJ1-1, with D unclear. V lost 4 bases and J 4 bases, leaving 10 bases between the germline ends. The CDR3 is made up of 13 amino acids. Germline CDR1 MNHEY, CDR2 SVGAGI. The CDR3 protein is CASSWGTGTEAFF. DNA of the CDR3: TGTGCCAGCAGTTGGGGAACTGGCACTGAAGCTTTCTTT.

The chain combines TRBV14 with TRBJ1-2, with a possible D match to TRBD1 (5 bases). The CDR3 consists of 15 residues. Germline V gene data show CDR1 as SGHDN and CDR2 as FVKESK. V dropped 0 bases and J dropped 4 bases, with 12 bases sitting between them. The CDR3 bases are TGTGCCAGCAGCCAAGATCGTTCAGGGCTCTATGGCTACACCTTC. Amino acid sequence: CASSQDRSGLYGYTF.